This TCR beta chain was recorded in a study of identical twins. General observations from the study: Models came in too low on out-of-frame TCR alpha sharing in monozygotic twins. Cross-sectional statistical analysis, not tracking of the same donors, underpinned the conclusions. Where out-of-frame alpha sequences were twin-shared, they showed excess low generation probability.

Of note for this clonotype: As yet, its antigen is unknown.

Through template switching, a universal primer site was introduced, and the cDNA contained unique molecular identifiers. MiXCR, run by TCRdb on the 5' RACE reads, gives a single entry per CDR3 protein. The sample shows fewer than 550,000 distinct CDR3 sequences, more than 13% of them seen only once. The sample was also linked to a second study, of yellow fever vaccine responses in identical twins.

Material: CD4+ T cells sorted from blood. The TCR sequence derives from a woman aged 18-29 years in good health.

In DNA, the CDR3 is TGCAGTGCTAGATCAATACAAACGGGCACAGATACGCAGTATTTT. Its translation is CSARSIQTGTDTQYF. This chain uses TRBV20-1 with TRBJ2-3; D gene unclear. V was pared by 2 bases and J by 1 base, with 13 bases between. Germline-derived CDR1 and CDR2 are DFQATT and SNEGSKA (reference sequence). This CDR3 comprises 15 residues.